The TCR beta chain under discussion was sequenced for a study of patients and donors after allogeneic stem cell transplantation. The V gene end was trimmed by 5 bases and the J gene end by 4 bases; junction bases not matched to a gene: 4. Germline V gives CDR1 DFQATT, CDR2 SNEGSKA (reference sequence). This CDR3 spans 14 amino acids. This clonotype occurred a few times. In TCRdb, the RT-PCR reads were re-called with MiXCR into one record per CDR3 protein. The sample carries roughly 960,000 distinct CDR3 sequences, 18% recorded once. The sequencing input was blood, either unsorted or a sorted T cell fraction (not recorded which). The chain recombines TRBV20-1 with TRBJ2-2, with 10 positions matching TRBD2. The sequence was obtained from a human donor who was either an allogeneic HSCT recipient or a stem cell or donor lymphocyte infusion donor (not recorded which). It is not recorded whose cells these are; they may come from a transplant donor. The CDR3 protein is CSALAGGGTGELFF. DNA for the CDR3: TGCAGTGCTTTAGCGGGAGGAGGCACCGGGGAGCTGTTTTTT.